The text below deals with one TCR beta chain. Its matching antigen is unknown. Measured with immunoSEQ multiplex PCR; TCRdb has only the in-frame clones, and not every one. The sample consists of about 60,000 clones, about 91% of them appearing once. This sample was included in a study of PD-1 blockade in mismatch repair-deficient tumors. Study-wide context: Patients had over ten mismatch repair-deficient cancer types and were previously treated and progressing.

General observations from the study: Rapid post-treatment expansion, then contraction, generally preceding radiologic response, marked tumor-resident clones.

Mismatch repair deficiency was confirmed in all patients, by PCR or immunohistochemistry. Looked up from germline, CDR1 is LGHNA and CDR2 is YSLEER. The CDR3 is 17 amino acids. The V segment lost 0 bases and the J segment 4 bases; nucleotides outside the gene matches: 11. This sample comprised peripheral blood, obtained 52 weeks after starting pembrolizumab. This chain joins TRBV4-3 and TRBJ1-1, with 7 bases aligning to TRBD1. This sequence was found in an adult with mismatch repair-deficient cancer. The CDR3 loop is CASSQEGWPGGVTEAFF. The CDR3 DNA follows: TGCGCCAGCAGCCAAGAGGGGTGGCCAGGGGGTGTCACTGAAGCTTTCTTT.